This TCR beta chain stems from a study of cytomegalovirus exposure and HLA in healthy donors. Whole-study results and caveats: DRB1 showed the most TCR associations and HLA-C the fewest in a later analysis, as rates varied by HLA locus.

V lost 1 base to trimming and J lost 7 bases, with 11 bases between them. CDR3 length: 14 residues. Germline CDR1 reads SGHDT; CDR2 reads YYEEEE. Both 60 Vbeta primers and 13 Jbeta primers went into the PCR. Profiled with immunoSEQ multiplex PCR; TCRdb holds only in-frame clones, not every one. Found here are approximately 240,000 clones, about 80% of them singletons; the top ten hold about 0.6%. Only a few counts were recorded for this clone. Antigen unknown. This chain uses TRBV5-6 with TRBJ1-4; D possibly corresponds to TRBD1 (5 bases). The source material was PBMCs. The receptor comes from a woman between 40 and 50 years old in good health and CMV-seronegative. This CDR3 is CASSLYPGLEKLFF. DNA of the CDR3: TGTGCCAGCAGCTTGTATCCAGGGCTTGAAAAACTGTTTTTT.